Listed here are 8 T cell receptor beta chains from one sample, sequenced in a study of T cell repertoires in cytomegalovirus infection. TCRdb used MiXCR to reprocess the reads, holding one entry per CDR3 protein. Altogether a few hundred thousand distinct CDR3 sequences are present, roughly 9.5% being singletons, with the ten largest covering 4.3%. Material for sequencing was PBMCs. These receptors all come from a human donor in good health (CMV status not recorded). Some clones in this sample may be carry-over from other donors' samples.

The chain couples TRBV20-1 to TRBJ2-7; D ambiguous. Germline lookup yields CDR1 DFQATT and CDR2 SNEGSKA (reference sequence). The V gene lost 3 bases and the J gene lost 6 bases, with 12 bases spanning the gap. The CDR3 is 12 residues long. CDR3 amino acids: CSARKTTSEQYF. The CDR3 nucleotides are TGCAGTGCTAGGAAAACGACTTCCGAGCAGTACTTC.

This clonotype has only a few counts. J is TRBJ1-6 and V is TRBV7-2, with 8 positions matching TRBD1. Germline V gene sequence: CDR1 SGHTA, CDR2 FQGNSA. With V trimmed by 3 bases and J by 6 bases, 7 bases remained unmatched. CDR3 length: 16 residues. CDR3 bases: TGTGCCAGCAGCTTCCCGACAGGGGCTAGTAATTCACCCCTCCACTTT. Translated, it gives CASSFPTGASNSPLHF.

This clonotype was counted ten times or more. This chain's CDR3 is CASSASIGNTIYF. In DNA, the CDR3 is TGTGCCAGCAGCGCATCGATTGGAAACACCATATATTTT. The chain is built from TRBV7-2 and TRBJ1-3; D gene unclear. V was cut by 5 bases and J by 3 bases, with 8 bases left in between. Germline lookup yields CDR1 SGHTA and CDR2 FQGNSA. The CDR3 is made up of 13 amino acids.

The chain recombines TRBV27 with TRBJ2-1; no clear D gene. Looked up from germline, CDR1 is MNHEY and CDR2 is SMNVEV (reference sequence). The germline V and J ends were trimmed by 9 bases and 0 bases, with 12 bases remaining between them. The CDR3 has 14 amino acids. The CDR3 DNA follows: TGTGCCAGTACGGACGGTAGCTCCTACAATGAGCAGTTCTTC. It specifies CASTDGSSYNEQFF.

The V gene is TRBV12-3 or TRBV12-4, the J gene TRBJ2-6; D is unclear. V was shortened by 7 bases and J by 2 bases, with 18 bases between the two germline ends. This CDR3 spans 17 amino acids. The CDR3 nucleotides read TGTGCCAGCACCTTAAGGGCCCCTATTCCTGGGGCCAACGTCCTGACTTTC. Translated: CASTLRAPIPGANVLTF.

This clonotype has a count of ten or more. CDR3 sequence: CASSLFPSANEKLFF. The CDR3 DNA reads as TGTGCCAGCAGCCTATTTCCTAGCGCTAATGAAAAACTGTTTTTT. The chain is built from TRBV7-9 and TRBJ1-4, with D hard to call. Trimming stripped 5 bases from V and 3 bases from J, with 13 bases between. The CDR3 extends over 15 amino acids. Germline CDR1 and CDR2: SEHNR and FQNEAQ (reference sequence).

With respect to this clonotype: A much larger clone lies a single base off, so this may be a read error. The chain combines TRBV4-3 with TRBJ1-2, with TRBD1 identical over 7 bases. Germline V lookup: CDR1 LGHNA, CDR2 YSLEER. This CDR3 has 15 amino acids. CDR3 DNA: TGCTCCAGCAGCCAAGAGTGGATACAGGGGTATGGCTACACCTTC. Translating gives CSSSQEWIQGYGYTF.

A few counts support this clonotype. In DNA, the CDR3 is TGTGCCAGCAGCTTAATCAATGACGAGCAGTACTTC. Protein sequence: CASSLINDEQYF. This chain joins TRBV7-2 and TRBJ2-7; no reliable D call. Germline V gives CDR1 SGHTA, CDR2 FQGNSA. Deletions cut 2 bases from V and 5 bases from J, with 7 bases between. CDR3 length: 12 residues. The complete variable domain, with remaining parts taken from reference TRBV7-2 and TRBJ2-7, reads GAGVSQSPSNKVTEKGKDVELRCDPISGHTALYWYRQSLGQGLEFLIYFQGNSAPDKSGLPSDRFSAERTGGSVSTLTIQRTQQEDSAVYLCASSLINDEQYFGPGTRLTVT.